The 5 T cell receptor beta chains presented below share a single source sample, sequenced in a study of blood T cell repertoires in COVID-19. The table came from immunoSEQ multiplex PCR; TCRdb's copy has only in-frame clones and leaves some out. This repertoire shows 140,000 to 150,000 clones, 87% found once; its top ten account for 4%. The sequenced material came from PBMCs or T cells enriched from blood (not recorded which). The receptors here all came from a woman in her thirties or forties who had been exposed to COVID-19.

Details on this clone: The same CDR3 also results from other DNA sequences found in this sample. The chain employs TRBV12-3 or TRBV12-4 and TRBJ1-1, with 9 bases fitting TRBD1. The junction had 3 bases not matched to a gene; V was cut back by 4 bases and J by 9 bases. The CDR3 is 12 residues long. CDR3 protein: CASSSGTGKAFF. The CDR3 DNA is TGTGCCAGCAGTTCCGGGACAGGGAAAGCTTTCTTT.

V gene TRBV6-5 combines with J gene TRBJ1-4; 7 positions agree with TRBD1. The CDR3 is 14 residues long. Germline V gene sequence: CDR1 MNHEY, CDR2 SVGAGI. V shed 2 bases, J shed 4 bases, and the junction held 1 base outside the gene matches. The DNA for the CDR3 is TGTGCCAGCAGTTACAGGGGGCGTAATGAAAAACTGTTTTTT. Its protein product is CASSYRGRNEKLFF.

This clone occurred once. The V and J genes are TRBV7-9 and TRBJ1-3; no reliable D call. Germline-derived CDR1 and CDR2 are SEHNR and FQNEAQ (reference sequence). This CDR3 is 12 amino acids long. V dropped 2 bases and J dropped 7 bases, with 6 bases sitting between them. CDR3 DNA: TGTGCCAGCAGCTTATCGGGGAACACCATATATTTT. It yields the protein CASSLSGNTIYF.

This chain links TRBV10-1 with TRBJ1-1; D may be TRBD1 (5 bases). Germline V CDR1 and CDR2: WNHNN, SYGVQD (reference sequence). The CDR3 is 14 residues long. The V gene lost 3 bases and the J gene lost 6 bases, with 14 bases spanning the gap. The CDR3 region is CASSESGRGPEAFF. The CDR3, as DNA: TGCGCCAGCAGTGAATCAGGGCGGGGACCTGAAGCTTTCTTT.

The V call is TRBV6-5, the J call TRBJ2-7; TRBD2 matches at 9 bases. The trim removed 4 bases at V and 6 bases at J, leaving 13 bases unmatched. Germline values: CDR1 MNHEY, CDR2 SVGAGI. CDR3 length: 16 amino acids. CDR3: CASSSPRLSGRAEQYF. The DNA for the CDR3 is TGTGCCAGCAGTTCGCCACGCCTTAGCGGGAGAGCCGAGCAGTACTTC.